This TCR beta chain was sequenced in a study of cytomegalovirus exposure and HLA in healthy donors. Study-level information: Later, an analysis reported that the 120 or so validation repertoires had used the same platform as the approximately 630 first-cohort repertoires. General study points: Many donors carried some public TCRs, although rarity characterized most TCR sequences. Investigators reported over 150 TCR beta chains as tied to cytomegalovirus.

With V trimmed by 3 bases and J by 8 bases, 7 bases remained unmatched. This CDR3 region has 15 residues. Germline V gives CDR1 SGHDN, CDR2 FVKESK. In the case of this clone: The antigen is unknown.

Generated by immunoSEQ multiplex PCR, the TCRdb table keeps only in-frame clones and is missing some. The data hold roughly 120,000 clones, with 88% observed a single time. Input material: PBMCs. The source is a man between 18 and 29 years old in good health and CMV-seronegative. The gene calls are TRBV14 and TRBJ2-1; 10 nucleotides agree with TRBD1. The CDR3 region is CASSQLIGTGDEQFF. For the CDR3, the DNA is TGTGCCAGCAGCCAGTTAATCGGGACAGGGGATGAGCAGTTCTTC.